Each of the 21 T cell receptor beta chains below was sequenced from the same sample in a study of Graves' ophthalmopathy and Graves' hyperthyroidism. The authors amplified TCR beta CDR3 regions from RNA transcripts. In the first round, RT-PCR was carried out with HTBI primers, and a multiplex PCR formed the second round. TCRdb re-derived calls from the multiplex PCR reads in MiXCR, one entry per CDR3 protein. The sample has some 410,000 distinct CDR3 sequences; around 21% are singletons. Sequences were obtained from peripheral blood. These receptors all come from a woman aged 18-30 years with stable Graves' hyperthyroidism.

This clonotype was observed a few times. J is TRBJ1-2 and V is TRBV28, with D perhaps matching TRBD1 (6 bases). V was clipped by 5 bases and J by 4 bases, with 14 bases between them. The CDR3 runs to 14 residues. The germline CDR1 and CDR2 sequences are MDHEN and SYDVKM. CDR3 sequence (DNA): TGTGCCAGCAGTGAATTTCGGACAGCCTATGGCTACACCTTC. Encoded protein: CASSEFRTAYGYTF.

This clonotype was counted many times. J is TRBJ2-4 and V is TRBV18; D remains ambiguous. There are 17 residues in the CDR3. The V gene's germline CDR1 is KGHSH and CDR2 LQKENI. Trimming left V 2 bases short and J 4 bases short, with 18 bases between. The DNA of the CDR3 is TGTGCCAGCTCACCAAGGTCTGGAGACGAAGGGAAAAACATTCAGTACTTC. It is translated as CASSPRSGDEGKNIQYF.

This clonotype was counted ten times or more. The chain is built from TRBV15 and TRBJ2-5, with D perhaps matching TRBD2 (5 bases). The CDR3 is 15 amino acids. Germline V gene data show CDR1 as LNHNV and CDR2 as YYDKDF (reference sequence). Trimming took off 0 bases at V and 1 base at J, with 9 bases between the two ends. The CDR3 reads CATSRDAGSQETQYF. DNA for the CDR3: TGTGCCACCAGCAGAGATGCGGGTTCCCAAGAGACCCAGTACTTC.

This chain links TRBV6-4 with TRBJ1-1; 9 bases fit TRBD1. Germline lookup yields CDR1 MRHNA and CDR2 SNTAGT. The J segment lost 11 bases and the V segment lost 5 bases, leaving 12 bases of the junction unmatched. This CDR3 is 14 amino acids long. The CDR3 reads CASSLPGQGRAAFF. CDR3 bases: TGTGCCAGCAGTCTCCCCGGACAGGGGCGAGCGGCTTTCTTT.

This clonotype has at least ten counts. The chain has TRBV29-1 and TRBJ2-7; D tentatively reads TRBD1 or TRBD2 (7 bases each). The germline CDR1 and CDR2 sequences are SQVTM and ANQGSEA. The CDR3 has 13 amino acids. The V end was cut by 2 bases, the J end by 6 bases, with 14 bases between. DNA for the CDR3: TGCAGCGTTGAACGCCAGGGGGGGAGCGAGCAGTACTTC. This gives the protein CSVERQGGSEQYF.

This clonotype was seen many times. V gene TRBV12-3 or TRBV12-4 combines with J gene TRBJ1-1, with TRBD1 as a possible D gene (5 bases). The length of the CDR3 is 15 residues. V was clipped by 7 bases and J by 0 bases, with 15 bases between them. CDR3 nucleotide sequence: TGTGCCAGCACTCTTTGGGGCACTATGAACACTGAAGCTTTCTTT. Amino acid sequence: CASTLWGTMNTEAFF.

J is TRBJ1-5 and V is TRBV2, with TRBD1 matching 8 bases. In germline, CDR1 is SNHLY, CDR2 FYNNEI. With V trimmed by 1 base and J by 4 bases, 6 bases remained unmatched. This CDR3 contains 16 residues. CDR3 sequence: CASSEGAGQGNQPQHF. The CDR3 nucleotides are TGTGCCAGCAGTGAAGGGGCCGGACAGGGAAATCAGCCCCAGCATTTT.

The chain combines TRBV9 with TRBJ2-5, with 9 positions matching TRBD2. Germline-derived CDR1 and CDR2 are SGDLS and YYNGEE. Losses at the gene ends were 3 bases for V and 2 bases for J; bases not matched to a gene: 2. The CDR3 spans 14 residues. CDR3 coding DNA: TGTGCCAGCAGCGGTACTAGCGGGCAAGAGACCCAGTACTTC. This encodes CASSGTSGQETQYF.

In its sample, this clonotype was seen a few times. Its ends do not fully match the called genes, so a read error is possible. This chain links TRBV28 with TRBJ1-1, with D tentatively TRBD1 (5 bases). This CDR3 is built from 12 residues. Germline V gives CDR1 MDHEN, CDR2 SYDVKM. The CDR3 nucleotides are TGTGCCAGCAGTTTGAGAGGGACTGAAGCTTGCTTT. Amino acids: CASSLRGTEACF.

The chain combines TRBV6-1 with TRBJ2-2, with D perhaps matching TRBD2 (5 bases). The CDR3 sequence is 15 residues long. Germline loops: CDR1 MNHNS, CDR2 SASEGT. Trimming stripped 5 bases from V and 5 bases from J, with 15 bases between. CDR3 coding DNA: TGTGCCAGCAGTCAACAGAGGGTGGGGACCGGGGAGCTGTTTTTT. Its translation is CASSQQRVGTGELFF.

This clonotype was picked up many times. The V call is TRBV20-1, the J call TRBJ2-7; a weak D match, TRBD1 (6 bases). The ends were cut back, 0 bases at V and 6 bases at J, with 9 bases in the middle. CDR3 length: 12 amino acids. The germline V gene has CDR1 DFQATT and CDR2 SNEGSKA (reference sequence). CDR3: CSARETGVEQYF. As DNA, the CDR3 is TGCAGTGCTAGAGAGACAGGCGTCGAGCAGTACTTC.

This clonotype came up many times. The gene calls are TRBV6-5 and TRBJ1-5; weak D call: TRBD1 (5 bases). This CDR3 is built from 13 residues. V was cut by 8 bases and J by 6 bases, with 14 bases left in between. The V gene's germline CDR1 is MNHEY and CDR2 SVGAGI. This CDR3 is CASGIPGVQPQHF. CDR3 in DNA: TGTGCCAGCGGGATTCCGGGGGTTCAGCCCCAGCATTTT.

This clonotype has more than one count but fewer than ten. The chain recombines TRBV6-2 or TRBV6-3 with TRBJ1-5; tentatively, D is TRBD1 (6 bases). Germline-derived CDR1 and CDR2 are MNHEY and SVGEGT. This CDR3 comprises 17 residues. V was pared by 4 bases and J by 1 base, with 17 bases between. CDR3: CASSSIRGASSNQPQHF. CDR3 in DNA: TGTGCCAGCAGTTCGATTAGGGGGGCATCGAGCAATCAGCCCCAGCATTTT.

In its sample, this clonotype was seen many times. This rearrangement joins TRBV19 to TRBJ2-7; D assignment may be TRBD1 or TRBD2 (5 bases each). The V and J ends lost 6 bases and 2 bases respectively, with 17 bases between them. From germline, CDR1 is LNHDA and CDR2 SQIVND (reference sequence). The CDR3 length is 15 residues. Here the CDR3 reads CASSRSGTQAYEQYF. The DNA of the CDR3 is TGTGCCAGTAGCAGATCCGGGACGCAAGCCTACGAGCAGTACTTC.

The table lists this clonotype with many counts. The chain combines TRBV20-1 with TRBJ2-5; TRBD2 is a possible D gene (6 bases). Germline V gene data show CDR1 as DFQATT and CDR2 as SNEGSKA (reference sequence). V was cut by 0 bases and J by 5 bases, with 10 bases left in between. The CDR3 extends over 13 amino acids. Here the CDR3 DNA reads TGCAGTGCTAGAGATGGGGGGAGGGAGACCCAGTACTTC. Residues: CSARDGGRETQYF.

This clonotype was seen a handful of times. V and J are TRBV12-3 or TRBV12-4 and TRBJ1-1; 8 bases agree with TRBD1. CDR3 length: 13 residues. The V and J ends lost 5 bases and 4 bases, in that order; junction bases with no gene match: 3. The CDR3 is CASSQGAVTEAFF. The CDR3 DNA reads TGTGCCAGCAGTCAGGGGGCTGTCACTGAAGCTTTCTTT.

The rearrangement links TRBV20-1 to TRBJ1-1; D is possibly TRBD1 (5 bases). This CDR3 is 15 amino acids long. V dropped 5 bases and J dropped 4 bases, with 20 bases sitting between them. The germline gives CDR1 DFQATT, CDR2 SNEGSKA (reference sequence). The CDR3 bases are TGCAGTGCTCCAGGGACCTGGACTGGACCCACTGAAGCTTTCTTT. Its protein is CSAPGTWTGPTEAFF.

In its sample, this clonotype was seen many times. The CDR3 reads CASSLPQGVHTEAFF. In DNA, the CDR3 is TGTGCCAGCAGCCTTCCGCAGGGGGTCCACACTGAAGCTTTCTTT. The rearrangement joins TRBV28 to TRBJ1-1; TRBD1 matches 7 bases. With 6 bases clipped from V and 3 bases from J, the junction kept 10 bases outside the gene matches. This CDR3 spans 15 amino acids. Per the germline V gene, CDR1 is MDHEN and CDR2 is SYDVKM.

The CDR3 sequence: CASSQETGHIQETQYF. For the CDR3, the DNA is TGTGCCAGCAGCCAAGAAACGGGACACATCCAAGAGACCCAGTACTTC. The chain is built from TRBV3-1 and TRBJ2-5; maybe TRBD1 (6 bases). Deletions cut 0 bases from V and 1 base from J, with 12 bases between. Germline V gene sequence: CDR1 LGHDT, CDR2 YNNKEL (reference sequence). The CDR3 contains 16 residues.

This clonotype was seen repeatedly, ten times or more. The chain carries TRBV9 and TRBJ2-2; 10 bases match TRBD2. Germline values: CDR1 SGDLS, CDR2 YYNGEE. The CDR3 runs 16 residues. V shed 4 bases and J 6 bases; nucleotides not matched to a gene: 9. DNA of the CDR3: TGTGCCAGCAGCCCCCCCGGGACTAGCGTGGCCGGGGAGCTGTTTTTT. Translation: CASSPPGTSVAGELFF.

This clonotype was observed at least ten times. The chain employs TRBV7-9 and TRBJ2-7; no clear D gene. In germline, CDR1 is SEHNR, CDR2 FQNEAQ (reference sequence). V lost 1 base and J 0 bases, leaving 10 bases between the germline ends. The CDR3 totals 15 residues. The CDR3 protein is CASSLGGVLSYEQYF. DNA of the CDR3: TGTGCCAGCAGCTTAGGGGGTGTCCTCTCCTACGAGCAGTACTTC.